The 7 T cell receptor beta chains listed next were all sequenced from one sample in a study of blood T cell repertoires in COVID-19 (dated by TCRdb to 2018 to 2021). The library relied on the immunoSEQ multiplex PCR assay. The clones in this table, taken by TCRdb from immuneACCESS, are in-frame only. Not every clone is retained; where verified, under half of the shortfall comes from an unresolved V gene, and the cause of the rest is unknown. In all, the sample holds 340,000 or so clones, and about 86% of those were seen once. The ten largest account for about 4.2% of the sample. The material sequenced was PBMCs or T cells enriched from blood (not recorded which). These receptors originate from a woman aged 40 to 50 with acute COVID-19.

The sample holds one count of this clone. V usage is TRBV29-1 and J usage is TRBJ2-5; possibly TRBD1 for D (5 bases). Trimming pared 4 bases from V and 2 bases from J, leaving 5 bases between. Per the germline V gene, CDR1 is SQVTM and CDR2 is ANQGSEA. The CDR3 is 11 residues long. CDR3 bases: TGCAGCGTTGGACAGCAAGAGACCCAGTACTTC. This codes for CSVGQQETQYF.

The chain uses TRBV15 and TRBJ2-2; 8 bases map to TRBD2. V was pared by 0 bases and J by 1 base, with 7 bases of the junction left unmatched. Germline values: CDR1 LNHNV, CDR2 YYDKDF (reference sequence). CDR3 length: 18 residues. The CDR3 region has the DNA TGTGCCACCAGCAGAGATAGGTCGGGGGGGCGGAACACCGGGGAGCTGTTTTTT. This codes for CATSRDRSGGRNTGELFF.

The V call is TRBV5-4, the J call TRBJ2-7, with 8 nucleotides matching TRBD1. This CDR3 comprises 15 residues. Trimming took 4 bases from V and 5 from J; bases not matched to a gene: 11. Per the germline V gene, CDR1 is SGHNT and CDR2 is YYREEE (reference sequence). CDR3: CASSLKDRVWDEQYF. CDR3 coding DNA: TGTGCCAGCAGCCTAAAGGACAGGGTCTGGGACGAGCAGTACTTC. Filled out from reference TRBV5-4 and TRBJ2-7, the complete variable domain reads ETGVTQSPTHLIKTRGQQVTLRCSSQSGHNTVSWYQQALGQGPQFIFQYYREEENGRGNFPPRFSGLQFPNYSSELNVNALELDDSALYLCASSLKDRVWDEQYFGPGTRLTVT.

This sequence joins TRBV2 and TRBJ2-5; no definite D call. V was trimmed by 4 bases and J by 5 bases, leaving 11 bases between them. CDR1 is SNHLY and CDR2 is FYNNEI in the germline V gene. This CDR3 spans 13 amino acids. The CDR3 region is CASSGVLRETQYF. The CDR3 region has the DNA TGTGCCAGCAGTGGGGTGCTGAGGGAGACCCAGTACTTC.

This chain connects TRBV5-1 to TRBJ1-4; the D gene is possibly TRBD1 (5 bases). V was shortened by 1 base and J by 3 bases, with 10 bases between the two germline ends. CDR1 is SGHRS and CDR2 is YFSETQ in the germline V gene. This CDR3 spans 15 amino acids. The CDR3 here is CASSLIAGPNEKLFF. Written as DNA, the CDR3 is TGCGCCAGCAGCTTGATCGCAGGGCCTAATGAAAAACTGTTTTTT.

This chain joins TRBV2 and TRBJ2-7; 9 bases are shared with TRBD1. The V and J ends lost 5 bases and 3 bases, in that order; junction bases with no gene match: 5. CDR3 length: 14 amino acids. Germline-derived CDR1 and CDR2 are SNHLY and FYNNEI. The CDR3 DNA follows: TGTGCCAGCAGTCCGCGACAGGGGGTCTACGAGCAGTACTTC. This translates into CASSPRQGVYEQYF.

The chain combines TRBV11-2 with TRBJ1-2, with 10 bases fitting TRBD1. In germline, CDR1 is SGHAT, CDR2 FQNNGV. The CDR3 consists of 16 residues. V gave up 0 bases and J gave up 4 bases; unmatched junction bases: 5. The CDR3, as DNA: TGTGCCAGCAGCTTAGATGGGACAGGGGCCTTCTATGGCTACACCTTC. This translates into CASSLDGTGAFYGYTF.